Listed below are T cell receptor beta chains from one sample, sequenced in a study of cytomegalovirus exposure and HLA in healthy donors. Sequencing used immunoSEQ multiplex PCR; TCRdb keeps in-frame clones, though not all of them. There are some 140,000 clones in the sample; around two thirds occur only once, and 2% to 3% lies in the top ten. Sample: PBMCs. The receptors were gathered from a woman aged 40-49 years in good health and CMV-seronegative. The CDR3 runs from the conserved cysteine through the conserved F or W. A D gene is named only where the DNA matches it firmly. Part of the rows lack a size; the others show once, few, many or a class for expanded clones.

d_call,clone_size,j_call,v_call,cdr3_aa,cdr3_nt
.,.,TRBJ2-5,TRBV29-1,CSIGRDMGGKTQYF,TGCAGTATTGGAAGGGACATGGGGGGGAAGACCCAGTACTTC
.,few,TRBJ2-1,TRBV5-4,CASAKSLGGLTPHEQFF,TGTGCCAGCGCCAAGTCCCTGGGGGGTCTTACTCCTCATGAGCAGTTCTTC
TRBD1,few,TRBJ1-4,TRBV5-1,CASSTGQGFEKLFF,TGCGCCAGCAGCACGGGACAGGGGTTTGAAAAACTGTTTTTT
.,.,TRBJ2-2,TRBV7-3,CASSLRGNTGELFF,TGTGCCAGCAGCTTAAGAGGGAACACCGGGGAGCTGTTTTTT
.,.,TRBJ1-1,TRBV6-6,CASSYRGGVEGTGAFF,TGTGCCAGCAGTTACCGGGGGGGGGTGGAGGGCACAGGAGCTTTCTTT
.,few,TRBJ1-5,TRBV27,CASSPNVLGNQPQHF,TGTGCCAGCAGCCCTAATGTGTTGGGCAATCAGCCCCAGCATTTT
.,.,TRBJ2-5,TRBV5-1,CASCFPGGRETQYF,TGCGCCAGCTGCTTCCCCGGAGGACGAGAGACCCAGTACTTC
.,.,TRBJ2-7,TRBV7-2,CASSFFGSYEQYF,TGTGCCAGCAGCTTCTTCGGCTCCTACGAGCAGTACTTC
TRBD1,.,TRBJ1-1,TRBV4-3,CASSLRTGEGDRAFF,TGCGCCAGCAGCCTCCGGACAGGTGAGGGTGATCGTGCTTTCTTT
.,.,TRBJ1-4,TRBV7-8,CASSLRNRENEKLFF,TGTGCCAGCAGCTTGCGTAACAGGGAGAATGAAAAACTGTTTTTT
.,.,TRBJ1-1,TRBV19,CASRLGQFVTEAFF,TGTGCCAGTAGATTAGGACAGTTCGTAACTGAAGCTTTCTTT
TRBD1,.,TRBJ1-6,TRBV12-5,CASGLTLGQGVPGPLHF,TGTGCTAGTGGTTTGACCCTGGGACAGGGTGTTCCAGGGCCCCTCCACTTT
TRBD1,few,TRBJ2-1,TRBV5-6,CASIPTGGLNNEQFF,TGTGCCAGCATTCCAACAGGGGGCCTTAACAATGAGCAGTTCTTC
TRBD2,.,TRBJ2-5,TRBV4-1,CASSQGGASGPTQETQYF,TGCGCCAGCAGCCAAGGAGGGGCTAGCGGGCCCACACAAGAGACCCAGTACTTC
TRBD1,once,TRBJ1-1,TRBV18,CASSPQTGGFMNTEAFF,TGTGCCAGCTCACCGCAAACAGGGGGCTTCATGAACACTGAAGCTTTCTTT
.,.,TRBJ2-1,TRBV7-2,CASSLGSLRDEQFF,TGTGCCAGCAGCTTAGGTTCGTTGAGGGATGAGCAGTTCTTC
.,.,TRBJ1-3,TRBV11-2,CASSFGNSNTIYF,TGTGCCAGCAGCTTCGGGAATTCAAACACCATATATTTT
.,few,TRBJ1-5,TRBV4-3,CASSQEVAYSNQPQHF,TGCGCCAGCAGCCAAGAAGTAGCGTATAGCAATCAGCCCCAGCATTTT
.,.,TRBJ1-2,TRBV9,CASSVAPVRSYGYTF,TGTGCCAGCAGCGTAGCCCCGGTCCGGAGCTATGGCTACACCTTC
TRBD1,.,TRBJ1-2,TRBV25-1,CASSEFGTGSPNYGYTF,TGTGCCAGCAGTGAATTTGGGACAGGGAGCCCTAACTATGGCTACACCTTC
TRBD2,.,TRBJ2-7,TRBV27,CASSSKGGGFYEQYF,TGTGCCAGCAGCTCGAAGGGCGGGGGTTTCTACGAGCAGTACTTC
.,.,TRBJ1-4,TRBV6-6,CASSKPGYNEKLFF,TGTGCCAGCAGTAAGCCAGGGTATAATGAAAAACTGTTTTTT
.,.,TRBJ1-6,TRBV6-6,CASSYGGSYNSPLHF,TGTGCCAGCAGTTATGGGGGGTCCTATAATTCACCCCTCCACTTT
TRBD1,.,TRBJ1-1,TRBV7-9,CASSVRDSLNTEAFF,TGTGCCAGCAGCGTCCGGGACAGTTTAAACACTGAAGCTTTCTTT
.,.,TRBJ1-1,TRBV27,CASMRGGANTEAFF,TGTGCGAGCATGCGGGGAGGGGCGAACACTGAAGCTTTCTTT
.,.,TRBJ1-1,TRBV10-2,CATSASRGQTEAFF,TGCGCCACCTCCGCTTCTAGGGGCCAAACTGAAGCTTTCTTT
.,once,TRBJ1-4,TRBV5-1,CASSLGREDEKLFF,TGCGCCAGCAGCTTGGGGAGAGAGGATGAAAAACTGTTTTTT
TRBD1,few,TRBJ1-2,TRBV10-3,CAISGREDRGGYTF,TGTGCCATCAGTGGGCGTGAGGACAGGGGTGGCTACACCTTC
TRBD1,once,TRBJ2-7,TRBV19,CASSRGGQGYEQYF,TGTGCCAGTAGTAGGGGCGGACAGGGCTACGAGCAGTACTTC
.,few,TRBJ1-1,TRBV6-1,CASRADSRWTEAFF,TGTGCCAGCAGGGCGGACAGCAGGTGGACTGAAGCTTTCTTT
.,.,TRBJ2-2,TRBV15,CATRRGGGAELFF,TGTGCCACCAGGAGGGGAGGAGGCGCGGAGCTGTTTTTT
TRBD2,.,TRBJ2-1,TRBV30,CAWSLTSGGLFEQFF,TGTGCCTGGAGTCTCACTAGCGGGGGCCTTTTTGAGCAGTTCTTC
.,.,TRBJ1-6,TRBV10-1,CASSEQGRESPLHF,TGCGCCAGCAGTGAACAGGGAAGAGAATCACCCCTCCACTTT
TRBD1,.,TRBJ1-5,TRBV27,CASSIGTGNQPQHF,TGTGCCAGCAGTATCGGGACAGGAAATCAGCCCCAGCATTTT
TRBD2,few,TRBJ2-3,TRBV7-2,CASSLAPTSGGLDTQYF,TGTGCCAGCAGCTTAGCCCCTACTAGCGGGGGGCTGGATACGCAGTATTTT